Each of the 27 T cell receptor beta chains below was sequenced from the same sample in a study of T-cell memory formation after mild COVID-19. TCRdb processed the 5' RACE reads anew with MiXCR; each CDR3 protein has one entry. The profile shows roughly 300,000 distinct CDR3 sequences, roughly an eighth of them singletons. Sequenced material: PBMCs or a T cell subset sorted from them (not recorded which). The receptors derive from a man aged 18 to 30 who had mild COVID-19 (a few samples of this study predate the infection). Cell type and time point are not known.

This CDR3 reads CASSQPGTGLEQYF. Here the CDR3 DNA reads TGCGCCAGCAGCCAACCAGGGACTGGCCTGGAGCAGTACTTC. The rearrangement joins TRBV4-1 to TRBJ2-7, with D maybe TRBD2 (6 bases). Germline CDR1 and CDR2: MGHRA and YSYEKL. The CDR3 totals 14 residues. Between the trimmed V and J ends, which lost 2 bases and 7 bases, there was a span of 15 bases.

This clonotype has just a few counts. This rearrangement joins TRBV7-6 to TRBJ2-2; no firm D call. Germline V gene sequence: CDR1 SGHVS, CDR2 FNYEAQ. The CDR3 is 11 amino acids. Trimming cost V 5 bases and J 7 bases, with 5 bases left between them. CDR3: CASSAYGELFF. The DNA of the CDR3 is TGTGCCAGCAGCGCCTACGGGGAGCTGTTTTTT.

This clonotype has only a few counts. V gene TRBV4-3 combines with J gene TRBJ2-2; possibly TRBD2 for D (5 bases). This CDR3 has 17 residues. Per germline, CDR1 LGHNA and CDR2 YSLEER. V lost 0 bases to trimming and J lost 5 bases, with 16 bases between them. The CDR3 sequence: CASSQDPAGLDTGELFF. The CDR3 region has the DNA TGCGCCAGCAGCCAAGATCCCGCGGGCTTGGATACCGGGGAGCTGTTTTTT.

A few counts support this clonotype. The chain couples TRBV11-2 to TRBJ2-2; maybe TRBD2 (7 bases). The V end lost 5 bases, the J end lost 9 bases, and 10 bases lay between the germline ends. The germline CDR1 and CDR2 sequences are SGHAT and FQNNGV. This CDR3 region has 12 residues. The chain's CDR3 is CASSGGAWELFF. The CDR3 DNA reads TGTGCCAGCAGCGGGGGGGCCTGGGAGCTGTTTTTT. The whole variable domain, filled in from reference TRBV11-2 and TRBJ2-2, reads EAGVAQSPRYKIIEKRQSVAFWCNPISGHATLYWYQQILGQGPKLLIQFQNNGVVDDSQLPKDRFSAERLKGVDSTLKIQPAKLEDSAVYLCASSGGAWELFFGEGSRLTVL.

The chain joins TRBV11-2 to TRBJ1-2; D is undetermined. With 0 bases removed from V and 4 bases from J, the gap between germline ends came to 15 bases. The V gene's germline CDR1 is SGHAT and CDR2 FQNNGV. This CDR3 spans 16 amino acids. This chain's CDR3 is CASSLDGGLGSYGYTF. As DNA, the CDR3 is TGTGCCAGCAGCTTAGACGGAGGGCTCGGGTCCTATGGCTACACCTTC.

The V call is TRBV2, the J call TRBJ1-5; D gene ambiguous. The CDR3 is 15 residues long. CDR1 SNHLY and CDR2 FYNNEI come from the germline V gene. V was shortened by 4 bases and J by 2 bases, with 12 bases between the two germline ends. The CDR3 DNA is TGTGCCAGCAGTGTTTGGTATGGGGGCAATCAGCCCCAGCATTTT. Protein product: CASSVWYGGNQPQHF.

The chain uses TRBV19 and TRBJ1-2; 11 nucleotides agree with TRBD1. The CDR3 has 13 residues. Per the germline V gene, CDR1 is LNHDA and CDR2 is SQIVND (reference sequence). Trimming at V came to 10 bases and at J to 6 bases, leaving 7 bases not matched to a gene. In DNA form, the CDR3 reads TGTGCCATTTCCCGGGACAGGGGGAATGGCTACACCTTC. It encodes CAISRDRGNGYTF.

The J gene is TRBJ1-5, the V gene TRBV4-3, with D unclear. V was trimmed by 3 bases and J by 6 bases, leaving 12 bases between them. CDR1 and CDR2 from the germline V gene are LGHNA and YSLEER. CDR3 length: 14 amino acids. The CDR3 sequence: CASSQEMVSQPQHF. The DNA of the CDR3 is TGCGCCAGCAGCCAGGAAATGGTTTCTCAGCCCCAGCATTTT.

This clonotype was observed a handful of times. The chain has TRBV6-6 and TRBJ2-5; 7 nucleotides line up with TRBD1. CDR3 size: 15 residues. Germline values: CDR1 MNHNY, CDR2 SVGAGI (reference sequence). V was clipped by 4 bases and J by 5 bases; unmatched bases: 10. This CDR3 is CASSFHETGIETQYF. CDR3 in DNA: TGTGCCAGCAGTTTTCATGAGACAGGGATTGAGACCCAGTACTTC.

The chain combines TRBV5-1 with TRBJ2-7, with 8 nucleotides matching TRBD1. V dropped 0 bases and J dropped 6; count of bases not matched to a gene: 2. The CDR3 sequence is 13 residues long. Germline CDR1 SGHRS, CDR2 YFSETQ. In DNA form, the CDR3 reads TGCGCCAGCAGCTTGGATACAGGGGGCGAGCAGTACTTC. This gives the protein CASSLDTGGEQYF.

The chain links TRBV6-2 or TRBV6-3 to TRBJ1-2; D is perhaps TRBD1 (5 bases). V was cut by 6 bases and J by 10 bases, with 15 bases left in between. From germline, CDR1 is MNHEY and CDR2 SVGEGT. The CDR3 has 12 residues. In nucleotides, the CDR3 is TGTGCCAGCAGCTTCACGCCGGACAACTACACCTTC. The encoded protein is CASSFTPDNYTF.

The J gene is TRBJ2-5, the V gene TRBV12-3 or TRBV12-4, with TRBD2 identical over 9 bases. The CDR3 covers 14 residues. V was pared by 5 bases and J by 5 bases, with 6 bases of the junction left unmatched. The CDR3 DNA follows: TGTGCCAGCAGTATCGCGGGGGGGCCGGAGACCCAGTACTTC. Encoded protein: CASSIAGGPETQYF.

The CDR3 region has the DNA TGTGCTAGTGGTCCCTTCTTGGGGGAATACTACAATGAGCAGTTCTTC. Amino acids: CASGPFLGEYYNEQFF. The chain couples TRBV12-5 to TRBJ2-1; possibly TRBD1 or TRBD2 for D (5 bases each). CDR3 length: 16 amino acids. Germline V lookup: CDR1 LGHNT, CDR2 FRNRAP. V lost 5 bases and J lost 3, with 17 bases in between.

This clonotype showed up just a few times. The chain combines TRBV7-4 with TRBJ2-7, with 13 bases identical to TRBD2. This CDR3 comprises 17 residues. V shed 4 bases, J shed 7 bases, and the junction held 13 bases outside the gene matches. The germline gives CDR1 SGHVT, CDR2 SQSDAQ. The CDR3 region has the DNA TGTGCCAGCAGCTACGAACCGGGGACTAGCGGGGAGGGTGAGCAGTACGTC. It encodes CASSYEPGTSGEGEQYV.

This chain joins TRBV29-1 and TRBJ2-1, with 9 nucleotides matching TRBD2. V lost 3 bases, J lost 7 bases, and 13 bases stayed unmatched. CDR3 length equals 16 residues. Germline-derived CDR1 and CDR2 are SQVTM and ANQGSEA. The CDR3: CSVETASGNLENEQFF. The CDR3 bases are TGCAGCGTTGAGACCGCTAGCGGGAACCTGGAAAATGAGCAGTTCTTC.

The chain combines TRBV28 with TRBJ2-7, with TRBD1 matching over 12 bases. From germline, CDR1 is MDHEN and CDR2 SYDVKM. Trimming at V came to 5 bases and at J to 7 bases, leaving 6 bases not matched to a gene. The CDR3 totals 14 residues. The CDR3 DNA follows: TGTGCCAGCAGTCCGGGGACAGGGGGCCTTGAGCAGTACGTC. This codes for CASSPGTGGLEQYV.

The chain has TRBV27 and TRBJ2-7; a possible D gene is TRBD1 (6 bases). The CDR3 is 15 amino acids. Trimming shortened V by 7 bases and J by 0 bases, and 16 bases separated the two germline ends. Germline V gene data show CDR1 as MNHEY and CDR2 as SMNVEV (reference sequence). For the CDR3, the DNA is TGTGCCAGCACGACCTACAGGGTTATCTCCTACGAGCAGTACGTC. Amino acid sequence: CASTTYRVISYEQYV.

This clonotype has a handful of counts. The chain carries TRBV15 and TRBJ2-3; the match to TRBD1 covers 8 bases. The trim removed 7 bases at V and 4 bases at J, leaving 10 bases unmatched. The CDR3 is 15 amino acids. Germline-derived CDR1 and CDR2 are LNHNV and YYDKDF (reference sequence). CDR3 region: CATNTDRARPDTQYF. As DNA, the CDR3 is TGTGCCACCAATACGGACAGGGCTCGCCCAGATACGCAGTATTTT.

This clonotype was observed at least ten times. The J gene is TRBJ2-2, the V gene TRBV5-1; tentative D call: TRBD2 (6 bases). Germline CDR1 and CDR2: SGHRS and YFSETQ. Trimming left V 2 bases short and J 0 bases short, with 8 bases between. This CDR3 spans 15 amino acids. CDR3 amino acids: CASSFTSPNTGELFF. In DNA, the CDR3 is TGCGCCAGCAGCTTCACTAGCCCGAACACCGGGGAGCTGTTTTTT.

A few counts support this clonotype. The genes are TRBV4-1 and TRBJ2-7, with TRBD1 matching over 8 bases. With 3 bases clipped from V and 6 bases from J, the junction kept 10 bases outside the gene matches. CDR3 size: 15 residues. CDR1 is MGHRA and CDR2 is YSYEKL in the germline V gene. The CDR3 here is CASSHVNQGAFEQYF. The CDR3 nucleotides are TGCGCCAGCAGCCATGTAAATCAGGGGGCGTTCGAGCAGTACTTC.

The chain is built from TRBV2 and TRBJ2-3; no firm D call. The germline gives CDR1 SNHLY, CDR2 FYNNEI. This CDR3 is 17 amino acids long. The V end lost 1 base, the J end lost 1 base, and 15 bases lay between the germline ends. CDR3 in amino acids: CASSEVKAIGGTDTQYF. CDR3 DNA sequence: TGTGCCAGCAGTGAAGTTAAGGCTATTGGGGGCACAGATACGCAGTATTTT.

This clonotype was counted at least ten times. This chain uses TRBV7-2 with TRBJ2-3; D not certain. The CDR3 consists of 13 residues. Germline values: CDR1 SGHTA, CDR2 FQGNSA. The V end lost 5 bases, the J end lost 0 bases, and 6 bases lay between the germline ends. CDR3 DNA sequence: TGTGCCAGCAGCCCGAGTAGCACAGATACGCAGTATTTT. Its translation is CASSPSSTDTQYF.

The chain carries TRBV18 and TRBJ1-1, with D unresolved. Between the trimmed V and J ends, which lost 1 base and 4 bases, there was a span of 10 bases. The V gene's germline CDR1 is KGHSH and CDR2 LQKENI. The CDR3 runs to 14 residues. CDR3 amino acids: CASSPQGGGTEAFF. The CDR3 coding sequence is TGTGCCAGCTCACCACAGGGCGGAGGCACTGAAGCTTTCTTT. The entire variable domain, with the rest obtained from reference TRBV18 and TRBJ1-1, is as follows: NAGVMQNPRHLVRRRGQEARLRCSPMKGHSHVYWYRQLPEEGLKFMVYLQKENIIDESGMPKERFSAEFPKEGPSILRIQQVVRGDSAAYFCASSPQGGGTEAFFGQGTRLTVV.

The rearrangement links TRBV9 to TRBJ1-4, with a possible D match to TRBD1 (6 bases). The CDR3 is 16 amino acids. V was cut by 4 bases and J by 7 bases, with 20 bases left in between. Germline assignment: CDR1 SGDLS and CDR2 YYNGEE. CDR3 region: CASSPGMGRGVEKLFF. The CDR3 nucleotides are TGTGCCAGCAGCCCGGGCATGGGCAGGGGTGTTGAAAAACTGTTTTTT.

This clonotype was seen a few times. The V gene is TRBV2, the J gene TRBJ1-5, with a possible D match to TRBD1 (6 bases). CDR3 length: 13 amino acids. V shed 4 bases and J shed 4 bases, with 8 bases lying between them. Germline loops: CDR1 SNHLY, CDR2 FYNNEI. The CDR3 is CASSGQVNQPQHF. For the CDR3, the DNA is TGTGCCAGCAGTGGACAGGTTAATCAGCCCCAGCATTTT. Variable domain in full (rest from reference TRBV2 and TRBJ1-5): EPEVTQTPSHQVTQMGQEVILRCVPISNHLYFYWYRQILGQKVEFLVSFYNNEISEKSEIFDDQFSVERPDGSNFTLKIRSTKLEDSAMYFCASSGQVNQPQHFGDGTRLSIL.

The chain couples TRBV24-1 to TRBJ1-2; 7 nucleotides agree with TRBD1. With V trimmed by 6 bases and J by 8 bases, 17 bases remained unmatched. The CDR3 extends over 16 amino acids. CDR1 is KGHDR and CDR2 is SFDVKD in the germline V gene. The CDR3 here is CATSPNTGQPFSGYTF. CDR3 DNA sequence: TGTGCCACCAGTCCCAATACGGGACAGCCGTTCTCCGGCTACACCTTC.

Ten or more counts support this clonotype. This chain joins TRBV10-3 and TRBJ2-7; D ambiguous. Looked up from germline, CDR1 is ENHRY and CDR2 is SYGVKD. The CDR3 runs to 14 residues. Trimming removed 3 bases from V and 1 base from J, with 10 bases in between. This CDR3 reads CAISDSLVSYEQYF. In DNA, the CDR3 is TGTGCCATCAGTGACAGTCTAGTTTCCTACGAGCAGTACTTC.